This TCR beta chain was profiled in a study of T cell responses to AZD1222 COVID-19 vaccine. Broader study findings: Two AZD1222 administrations were followed by greater Spike-specific TCR breadth and depth. Unmutated variant regions are reportedly the target of nearly half of TCRs that are spike-specific. Among the donors, most were white British and more were female, and clonal diversity was possibly underestimated. CD4 TCRs covered the whole spike, strongest at regions 160-218 and 743-854.

TCRdb keeps only in-frame clones here, not all; method: immunoSEQ multiplex PCR. This listing includes about 140,000 clones. Per germline, CDR1 SGHTA and CDR2 FQGTGA. V was cut by 4 bases and J by 1 base, with 8 bases left in between. There are 13 residues in the CDR3. As for this clone: Its cognate antigen is unknown.

The sequence was collected from an adult in good health. The chain is built from TRBV7-3 and TRBJ2-7; D not certain. Material for sequencing was peripheral blood. DNA for the CDR3: TGTGCCAGCAGCTACGGACCTTCCTACGAGCAGTACTTC. This encodes CASSYGPSYEQYF.